One and the same sample provided the 29 T cell receptor beta chains below, sequenced in a study of blood T cell repertoires in COVID-19 (dated by TCRdb to 2020 to 2022). Library prep was done by the immunoSEQ multiplex PCR assay. The clones in this table, taken by TCRdb from immuneACCESS, are in-frame only. Not every clone is retained; where verified, under half of the shortfall comes from an unresolved V gene, and the cause of the rest is unknown. The sample profile shows approximately 69,000 clones; around 90% of them were found once. 5.3% of the sample belongs to the ten largest clones. The specimen was peripheral blood. The receptors were gathered from a man aged 45-65 years with acute or convalescent COVID-19.

V usage is TRBV15 and J usage is TRBJ2-7; 7 positions agree with TRBD2. Germline trimming cut 0 bases from V and 7 bases from J; bases unmatched to any gene: 9. The CDR3 runs to 15 residues. CDR1 is LNHNV and CDR2 is YYDKDF in the germline V gene (reference sequence). This chain's CDR3 is CATSRDRQTGGEQYF. As DNA, the CDR3 is TGTGCCACCAGCAGAGATCGGCAGACCGGGGGGGAGCAGTACTTC.

The chain is built from TRBV10-3 and TRBJ1-2, with D maybe TRBD1 (5 bases). Per germline, CDR1 ENHRY and CDR2 SYGVKD. Trimming shortened V by 2 bases and J by 4 bases, and 11 bases separated the two germline ends. This CDR3 has 14 amino acids. CDR3 nucleotide sequence: TGTGCCATCAGTGAGAACGGACAATCCTATGGCTACACCTTC. Translated: CAISENGQSYGYTF.

This clone has just one count. The chain employs TRBV18 and TRBJ1-1; D not resolved. Trimming removed 5 bases from V and 1 base from J, with 8 bases in between. The germline CDR1 and CDR2 sequences are KGHSH and LQKENI. This CDR3 has 13 residues. CDR3 bases: TGTGCCAGCTCATCGACACAGAACACTGAAGCTTTCTTT. It translates to CASSSTQNTEAFF.

This chain links TRBV30 with TRBJ1-3, with a tentative D call TRBD1 (6 bases). This CDR3 contains 15 residues. Germline lookup yields CDR1 GTSNPN and CDR2 SVGIG (reference sequence). Trimming cost V 1 base and J 0 bases, with 10 bases left between them. CDR3 residues: CAWSDQGSSGNTIYF. The CDR3 DNA is TGTGCCTGGAGTGATCAGGGGAGCTCTGGAAACACCATATATTTT.

The DNA of the CDR3 is TGTGCCTGGAGTGTAAGGGGAACTGAAGCTTTCTTT. This sequence encodes CAWSVRGTEAFF. The chain has TRBV30 and TRBJ1-1; possible D gene TRBD1, 5 bases. Germline V gene lookup returns CDR1 GTSNPN and CDR2 SVGIG (reference sequence). Between the trimmed V and J ends, which lost 0 bases and 5 bases, there was a span of 7 bases. The CDR3 spans 12 residues.

The rearrangement joins TRBV10-3 to TRBJ1-2, with TRBD1 matching over 8 bases. The CDR3 covers 16 residues. Trimming cost V 2 bases and J 2 bases; bases outside gene matches: 7. From germline, CDR1 is ENHRY and CDR2 SYGVKD. CDR3 nucleotide sequence: TGTGCCATCAGTGAGCCGACGGGACAGGAGAACTATGGCTACACCTTC. It encodes CAISEPTGQENYGYTF.

The chain joins TRBV19 to TRBJ2-6; a weak D match, TRBD1 (6 bases). V dropped 4 bases and J dropped 2 bases, with 12 bases sitting between them. CDR3 length: 16 amino acids. Germline CDR1 is LNHDA and CDR2 is SQIVND (reference sequence). The chain's CDR3 is CASSRDHRAGANVLTF. The DNA of the CDR3 is TGTGCCAGTAGTAGAGATCACAGGGCTGGGGCCAACGTCCTGACTTTC.

This chain links TRBV20-1 with TRBJ2-7; possible D gene TRBD1, 6 bases. The CDR3 has 11 residues. With 3 bases removed from V and 7 bases from J, the gap between germline ends came to 10 bases. Germline V lookup: CDR1 DFQATT, CDR2 SNEGSKA (reference sequence). CDR3 bases: TGCAGTGCTAGGGGGGCAGGTGAGCAGTACTTC. Its translation is CSARGAGEQYF.

The chain carries TRBV19 and TRBJ1-2; 10 bases agree with TRBD1. Germline V CDR1 and CDR2: LNHDA, SQIVND (reference sequence). The CDR3 has 14 amino acids. V was clipped by 4 bases and J by 7 bases; unmatched bases: 6. CDR3 sequence: CASSTGTGARGYTF. CDR3 in DNA: TGTGCCAGTAGTACCGGGACAGGGGCGCGTGGCTACACCTTC.

The J gene is TRBJ2-1, the V gene TRBV4-2; 12 bases map to TRBD2. The CDR3 runs to 14 residues. Trimming cost V 4 bases and J 13 bases; bases outside gene matches: 8. CDR1 and CDR2 (germline): LGHNA, YNFKEQ. This CDR3 is CASSPSRTSGVQFF. The CDR3 DNA sequence: TGTGCCAGCAGCCCATCGAGGACTAGCGGGGTTCAGTTCTTC.

The chain is built from TRBV3-1 (or the pseudogene TRBV3-2) and TRBJ1-5; the D is unclear. The V end was cut by 3 bases, the J end by 3 bases, with 12 bases between. CDR1 is LGHDT, CDR2 YNNKEL, per germline (reference sequence). This CDR3 spans 15 amino acids. The CDR3 bases are TGTGCCAGCAGCCACAGTTTCTCGAACAATCAGCCCCAGCATTTT. Amino acids: CASSHSFSNNQPQHF.

This clone was seen only a few times. The chain joins TRBV11-2 to TRBJ2-5; a weak D match, TRBD2 (6 bases). Trimming left V 1 base short and J 5 bases short, with 17 bases between. The V gene's germline CDR1 is SGHAT and CDR2 FQNNGV. The length of the CDR3 is 16 residues. The DNA of the CDR3 is TGTGCCAGCAGCTTAGGATTCGGGAGAAGTAGTGAGACCCAGTACTTC. Its translation is CASSLGFGRSSETQYF. The variable domain in full, completed from reference TRBV11-2 and TRBJ2-5, reads EAGVAQSPRYKIIEKRQSVAFWCNPISGHATLYWYQQILGQGPKLLIQFQNNGVVDDSQLPKDRFSAERLKGVDSTLKIQPAKLEDSAVYLCASSLGFGRSSETQYFGPGTRLLVL.

The rearrangement uses TRBV14 and TRBJ2-2; TRBD2 is a possible D gene (6 bases). V lost 0 bases and J lost 7, with 15 bases in between. Germline CDR1 SGHDN, CDR2 FVKESK. The CDR3 contains 16 residues. The CDR3 DNA is TGTGCCAGCAGCCAAGAGGTAGCGGCGGTAGACGGGGAGCTGTTTTTT. Translating it yields CASSQEVAAVDGELFF.

This clone was counted a single time. This chain joins TRBV29-1 and TRBJ2-5; 11 bases are shared with TRBD2. V shed 0 bases, J shed 5 bases, and the junction held 17 bases outside the gene matches. The germline CDR1 and CDR2 sequences are SQVTM and ANQGSEA. The CDR3 is 19 residues long. The CDR3 region is CSVEDPTIGTSGSSETQYF. The CDR3 DNA sequence: TGCAGCGTTGAAGATCCCACGATCGGCACTAGCGGGAGTAGTGAGACCCAGTACTTC.

This chain links TRBV7-2 with TRBJ2-3; TRBD2 matches 7 bases. The J segment lost 5 bases and the V segment lost 3 bases, leaving 8 bases of the junction unmatched. Per germline, CDR1 SGHTA and CDR2 FQGNSA. The CDR3 is 15 amino acids. CDR3 sequence reads: CASSLGGSRKDTQYF. CDR3 DNA sequence: TGTGCCAGCAGCTTGGGCGGGAGTAGGAAAGATACGCAGTATTTT.

Details on this clone: Within the sample, other DNA sequences also encode this same CDR3. This chain joins TRBV19 and TRBJ2-1, with TRBD2 identical over 9 bases. This CDR3 spans 15 amino acids. J lost 3 bases, V lost 3 bases, and 3 bases had no gene match. Germline CDR1 reads LNHDA; CDR2 reads SQIVND (reference sequence). DNA of the CDR3: TGTGCCAGTAGTATTACTAGCGGGCGCTACAATGAGCAGTTCTTC. Translated: CASSITSGRYNEQFF.

The genes are TRBV4-1 and TRBJ1-2; 11 bases map to TRBD1. Germline loops: CDR1 MGHRA, CDR2 YSYEKL. The CDR3 length is 16 residues. Trimming took 0 bases from V and 7 from J; bases not matched to a gene: 7. Here the CDR3 reads CASSQDWDRGVSGYTF. Written as DNA, the CDR3 is TGCGCCAGCAGCCAAGATTGGGACAGGGGGGTGAGTGGCTACACCTTC.

The V call is TRBV7-2, the J call TRBJ1-6; weak D call: TRBD1 (5 bases). V shed 6 bases and J shed 10 bases, with 16 bases lying between them. The germline V gene has CDR1 SGHTA and CDR2 FQGNSA. CDR3 size: 14 residues. The CDR3 bases are TGTGCCAGCAGTTCCAGGGTTAGGGGATCACCCCTCCACTTT. Translation: CASSSRVRGSPLHF.

This chain links TRBV27 with TRBJ1-6; 7 bases are a match to TRBD1. Germline assignment: CDR1 MNHEY and CDR2 SMNVEV (reference sequence). There are 14 residues in the CDR3. The ends lost 2 bases at V and 10 bases at J; junction bases unmatched: 5. This CDR3 reads CASSLRDSGSPLHF. The CDR3 coding sequence is TGTGCCAGCAGTTTACGGGACAGTGGGTCACCCCTCCACTTT.

CDR3 sequence reads: CASSYSIDRVSYEQYF. Here the CDR3 DNA reads TGTGCCAGCAGTTACTCGATCGACAGGGTCTCCTACGAGCAGTACTTC. This chain connects TRBV6-5 to TRBJ2-7; 7 bases line up with TRBD1. V lost 0 bases and J lost 0; bases outside the gene matches: 5. Germline CDR1 and CDR2: MNHEY and SVGAGI. CDR3 size: 16 residues.

This chain uses TRBV5-1 with TRBJ2-5; 9 bases match TRBD1. This CDR3 contains 15 residues. The germline CDR1 and CDR2 sequences are SGHRS and YFSETQ. Trimming at V came to 3 bases and at J to 4 bases, leaving 7 bases not matched to a gene. The DNA for the CDR3 is TGCGCCAGCAGCTATGGACAGGGGAACGGAGAGACCCAGTACTTC. Its translation: CASSYGQGNGETQYF.

This clone was observed a single time. V gene TRBV30 combines with J gene TRBJ1-2, with D maybe TRBD1 (5 bases). CDR1 GTSNPN and CDR2 SVGIG come from the germline V gene (reference sequence). The CDR3 covers 18 residues. The germline V and J ends were trimmed by 0 bases and 4 bases, with 24 bases remaining between them. The CDR3 region is CAWSVLQKTGPSRYGYTF. CDR3 coding DNA: TGTGCCTGGAGTGTACTCCAAAAAACAGGTCCCTCTCGCTATGGCTACACCTTC.

This sequence joins TRBV11-2 and TRBJ2-5; 7 nucleotides agree with TRBD1. With V trimmed by 7 bases and J by 5 bases, 13 bases remained unmatched. The CDR3 extends over 15 amino acids. Germline-derived CDR1 and CDR2 are SGHAT and FQNNGV. The CDR3 reads CASTPFDRAWETQYF. CDR3 DNA: TGTGCCAGCACCCCATTTGACAGGGCATGGGAGACCCAGTACTTC.

This chain connects TRBV5-1 to TRBJ1-1; D may be TRBD1 (6 bases). This CDR3 has 14 residues. Trimming left V 3 bases short and J 1 base short, with 10 bases between. Germline values: CDR1 SGHRS, CDR2 YFSETQ. The CDR3 region has the DNA TGCGCCAGCAGCTACGGGACACCGAACACTGAAGCTTTCTTT. This sequence encodes CASSYGTPNTEAFF.

This clone was seen only a few times. The V and J genes are TRBV6-2 or TRBV6-3 and TRBJ2-1; 14 positions match TRBD2. Germline trimming cut 3 bases from V and 7 bases from J; bases unmatched to any gene: 17. There are 20 residues in the CDR3. Germline V gene lookup returns CDR1 MNHEY and CDR2 SVGEGT. The CDR3 bases are TGTGCCAGCAGTTATATTCCCGGGACAGCGGGACTAGCGGGAGCTAATGAGCAGTTCTTC. Translation: CASSYIPGTAGLAGANEQFF.

The rearrangement joins TRBV3-1 (or the pseudogene TRBV3-2) to TRBJ1-5; D not certain. CDR1 and CDR2 (germline): LGHDT, YNNKEL (reference sequence). This CDR3 is 13 amino acids long. V lost 5 bases and J lost 5, with 10 bases in between. CDR3 amino acids: CASSNTGYQPQHF. The DNA of the CDR3 is TGTGCCAGCAGCAACACCGGGTATCAGCCCCAGCATTTT.

The V call is TRBV13, the J call TRBJ2-2; 13 bases line up with TRBD2. The length of the CDR3 is 17 residues. J was trimmed by 3 bases and V by 5 bases; bases with no gene match: 6. The germline V gene encodes CDR1 PRHDT and CDR2 FYEKMQ (reference sequence). The CDR3 coding sequence is TGTGCCAGCAGCGCCGGACTAGCGGGAGTTCACACCGGGGAGCTGTTTTTT. Encoded protein: CASSAGLAGVHTGELFF.

This chain joins TRBV27 and TRBJ2-3, with 12 bases fitting TRBD2. This CDR3 spans 14 amino acids. The trim removed 5 bases at V and 3 bases at J, leaving 0 bases unmatched. Germline-derived CDR1 and CDR2 are MNHEY and SMNVEV (reference sequence). The CDR3 loop reads CASSTSGGTDTQYF. The CDR3 nucleotides read TGTGCCAGCAGTACTAGCGGGGGGACAGATACGCAGTATTTT.

This chain joins TRBV29-1 and TRBJ2-7; 7 bases are shared with TRBD1. Germline-derived CDR1 and CDR2 are SQVTM and ANQGSEA. The CDR3 loop spans 13 amino acids. V dropped 6 bases and J dropped 2; count of bases not matched to a gene: 7. In nucleotides, the CDR3 is TGCAGCGTCTCCCGGGGACAGCCCTACGAGCAGTACTTC. It encodes CSVSRGQPYEQYF.